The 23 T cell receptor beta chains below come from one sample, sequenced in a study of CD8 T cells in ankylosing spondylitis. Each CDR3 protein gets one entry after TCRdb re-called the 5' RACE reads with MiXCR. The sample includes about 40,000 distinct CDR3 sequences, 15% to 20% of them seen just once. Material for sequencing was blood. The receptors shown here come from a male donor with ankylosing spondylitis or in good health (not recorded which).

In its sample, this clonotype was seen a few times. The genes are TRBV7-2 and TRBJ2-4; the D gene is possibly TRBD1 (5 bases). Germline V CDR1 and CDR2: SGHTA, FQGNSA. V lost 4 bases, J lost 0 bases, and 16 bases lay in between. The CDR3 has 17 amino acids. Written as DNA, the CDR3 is TGTGCCAGCAGCTCCCCCTCAGGGATTCTAGCCAAAAACATTCAGTACTTC. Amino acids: CASSSPSGILAKNIQYF.

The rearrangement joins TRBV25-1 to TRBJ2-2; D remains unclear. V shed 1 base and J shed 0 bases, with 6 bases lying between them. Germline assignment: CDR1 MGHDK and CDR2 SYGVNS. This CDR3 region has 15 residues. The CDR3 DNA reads TGTGCCAGCAGTGAATCGCGGACGAACACCGGGGAGCTGTTTTTT. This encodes CASSESRTNTGELFF.

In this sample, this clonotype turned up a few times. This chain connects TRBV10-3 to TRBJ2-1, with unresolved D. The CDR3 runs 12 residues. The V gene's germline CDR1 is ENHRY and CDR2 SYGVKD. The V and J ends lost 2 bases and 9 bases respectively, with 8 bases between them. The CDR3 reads CAISEGVSEQFF. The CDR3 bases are TGTGCCATCAGTGAGGGGGTGAGTGAGCAGTTCTTC.

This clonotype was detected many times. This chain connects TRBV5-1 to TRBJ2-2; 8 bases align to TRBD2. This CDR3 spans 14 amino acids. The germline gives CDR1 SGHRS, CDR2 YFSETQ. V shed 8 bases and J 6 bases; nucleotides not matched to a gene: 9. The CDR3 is CASSRAGEPGELFF. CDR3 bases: TGCGCCAGTTCCCGAGCGGGAGAGCCCGGGGAGCTGTTTTTT.

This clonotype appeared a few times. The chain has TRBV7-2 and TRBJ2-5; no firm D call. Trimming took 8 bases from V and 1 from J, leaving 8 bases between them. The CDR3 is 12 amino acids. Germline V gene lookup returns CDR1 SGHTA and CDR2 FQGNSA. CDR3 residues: CASRNLQETQYF. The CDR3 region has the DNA TGTGCCAGCCGGAACCTCCAAGAGACCCAGTACTTC.

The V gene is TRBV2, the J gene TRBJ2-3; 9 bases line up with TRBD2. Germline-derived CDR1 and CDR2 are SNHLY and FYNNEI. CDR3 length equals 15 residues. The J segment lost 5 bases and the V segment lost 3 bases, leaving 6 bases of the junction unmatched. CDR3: CASSELLAGVDTQYF. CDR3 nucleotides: TGTGCCAGCAGTGAGTTGTTAGCGGGAGTAGATACGCAGTATTTT.

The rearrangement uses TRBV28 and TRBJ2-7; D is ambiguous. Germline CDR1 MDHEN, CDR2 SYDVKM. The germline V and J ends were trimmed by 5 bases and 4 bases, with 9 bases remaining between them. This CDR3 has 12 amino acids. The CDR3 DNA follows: TGTGCCAGCAGTCTATCCGGATACGAGCAGTACGTC. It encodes CASSLSGYEQYV.

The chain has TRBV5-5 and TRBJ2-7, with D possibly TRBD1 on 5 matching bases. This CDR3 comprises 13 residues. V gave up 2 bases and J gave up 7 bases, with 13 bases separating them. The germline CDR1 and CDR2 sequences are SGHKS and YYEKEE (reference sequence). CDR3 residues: CASSLAGKGEQYF. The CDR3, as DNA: TGTGCCAGCAGCTTAGCAGGAAAGGGGGAGCAGTACTTC.

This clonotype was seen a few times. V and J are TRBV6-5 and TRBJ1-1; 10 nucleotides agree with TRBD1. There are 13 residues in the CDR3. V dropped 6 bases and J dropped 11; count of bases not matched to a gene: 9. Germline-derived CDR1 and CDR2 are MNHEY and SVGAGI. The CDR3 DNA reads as TGTGCCAGCAGCTCGGACAGGGGGAGTTTGGCTTTCTTT. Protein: CASSSDRGSLAFF.

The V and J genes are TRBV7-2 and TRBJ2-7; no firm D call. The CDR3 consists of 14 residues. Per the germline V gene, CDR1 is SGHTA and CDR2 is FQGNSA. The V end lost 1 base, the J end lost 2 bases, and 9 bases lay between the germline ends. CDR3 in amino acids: CASSLDRQAYEQYF. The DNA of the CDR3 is TGTGCCAGCAGCTTAGACCGGCAGGCCTACGAGCAGTACTTC.

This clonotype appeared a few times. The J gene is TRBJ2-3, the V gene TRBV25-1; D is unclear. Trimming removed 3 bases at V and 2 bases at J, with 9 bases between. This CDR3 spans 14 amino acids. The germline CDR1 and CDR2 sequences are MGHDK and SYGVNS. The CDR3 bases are TGTGCCAGCAGTGACCTATCGATCACAGATACGCAGTATTTT. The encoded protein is CASSDLSITDTQYF.

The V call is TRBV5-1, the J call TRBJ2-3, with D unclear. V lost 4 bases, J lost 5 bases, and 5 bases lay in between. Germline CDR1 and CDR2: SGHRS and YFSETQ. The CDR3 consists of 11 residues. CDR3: CASSQLDTQYF. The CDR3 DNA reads TGCGCCAGCAGCCAGCTAGATACGCAGTATTTT.

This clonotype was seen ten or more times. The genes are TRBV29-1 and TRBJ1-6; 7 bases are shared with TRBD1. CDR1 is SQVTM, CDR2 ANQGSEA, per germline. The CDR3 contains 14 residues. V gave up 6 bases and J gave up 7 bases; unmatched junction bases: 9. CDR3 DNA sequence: TGCAGCGTCCACTCGGGACAGCTCAATTCACCCCTCCACTTT. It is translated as CSVHSGQLNSPLHF.

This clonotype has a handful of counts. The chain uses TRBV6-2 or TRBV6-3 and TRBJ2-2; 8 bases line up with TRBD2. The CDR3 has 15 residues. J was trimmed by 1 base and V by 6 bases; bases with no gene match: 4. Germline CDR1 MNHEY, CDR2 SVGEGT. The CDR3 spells CASSRLAQNTGELFF. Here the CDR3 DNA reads TGTGCCAGCAGCCGACTAGCGCAGAACACCGGGGAGCTGTTTTTT.

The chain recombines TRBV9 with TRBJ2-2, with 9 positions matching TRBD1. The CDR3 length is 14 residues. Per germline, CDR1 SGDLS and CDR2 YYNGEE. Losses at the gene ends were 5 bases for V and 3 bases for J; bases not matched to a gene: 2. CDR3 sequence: CASRGDRDTGELFF. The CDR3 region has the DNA TGTGCCAGCAGAGGGGACAGGGACACCGGGGAGCTGTTTTTT.

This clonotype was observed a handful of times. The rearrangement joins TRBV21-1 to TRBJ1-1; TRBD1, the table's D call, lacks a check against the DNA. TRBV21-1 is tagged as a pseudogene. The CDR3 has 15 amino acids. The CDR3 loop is CASSRGQSGWTEAFF. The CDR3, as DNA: TGTGCCAGCAGCAGAGGACAGAGCGGATGGACTGAAGCTTTCTTT.

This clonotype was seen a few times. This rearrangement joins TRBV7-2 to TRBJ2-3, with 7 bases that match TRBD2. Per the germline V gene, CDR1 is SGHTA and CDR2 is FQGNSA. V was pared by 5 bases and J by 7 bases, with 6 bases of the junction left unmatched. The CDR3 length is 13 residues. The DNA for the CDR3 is TGTGCCAGCAGCCCCCTCGGGGGGTATACGCAGTATTTT. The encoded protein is CASSPLGGYTQYF.

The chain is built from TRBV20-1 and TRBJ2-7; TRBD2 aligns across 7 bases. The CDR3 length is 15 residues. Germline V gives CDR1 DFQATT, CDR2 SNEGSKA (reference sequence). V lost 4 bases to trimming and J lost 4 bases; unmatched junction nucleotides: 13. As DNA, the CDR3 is TGCAGTGCTAAAAATCGGGACTATTCCTATTACGAGCAGTACTTC. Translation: CSAKNRDYSYYEQYF.

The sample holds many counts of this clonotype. The CDR3 region has the DNA TGTGCCAGCAGTTTAAGGCGGGGCGGCACCGGGGAGCTGTTTTTT. Protein: CASSLRRGGTGELFF. V and J are TRBV12-3 or TRBV12-4 and TRBJ2-2; weak D call: TRBD2 (6 bases). V was cut by 2 bases and J by 4 bases, with 11 bases left in between. The CDR3 is 15 residues long.

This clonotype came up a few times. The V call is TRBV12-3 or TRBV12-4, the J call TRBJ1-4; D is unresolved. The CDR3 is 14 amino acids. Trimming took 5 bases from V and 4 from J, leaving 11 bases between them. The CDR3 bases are TGTGCCAGCAGTACAGCGGCGATTAATGAAAAACTGTTTTTT. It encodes CASSTAAINEKLFF.

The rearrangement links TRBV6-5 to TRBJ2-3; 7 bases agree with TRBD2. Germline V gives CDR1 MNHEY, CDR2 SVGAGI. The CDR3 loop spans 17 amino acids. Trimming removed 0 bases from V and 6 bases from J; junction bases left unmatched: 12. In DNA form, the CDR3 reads TGTGCCAGCAGTTACTCGTCAGCCGCTGTGGGGGGGGATACGCAGTATTTT. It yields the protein CASSYSSAAVGGDTQYF.

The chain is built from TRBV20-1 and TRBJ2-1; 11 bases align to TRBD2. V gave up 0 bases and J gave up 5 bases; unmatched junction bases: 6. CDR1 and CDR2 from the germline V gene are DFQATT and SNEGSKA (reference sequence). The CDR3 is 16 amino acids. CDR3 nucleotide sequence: TGCAGTGCTAGAGATTTCACTAGCGGGGGTCACAATGAGCAGTTCTTC. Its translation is CSARDFTSGGHNEQFF.

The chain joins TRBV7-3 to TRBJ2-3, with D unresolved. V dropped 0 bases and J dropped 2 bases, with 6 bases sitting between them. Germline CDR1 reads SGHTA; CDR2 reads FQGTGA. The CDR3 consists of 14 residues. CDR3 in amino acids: CASSLTGNTDTQYF. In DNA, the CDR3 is TGTGCCAGCAGCTTAACAGGGAACACAGATACGCAGTATTTT.